The entry below gives a single T cell receptor beta chain sequence along with its context. Method: immunoSEQ multiplex PCR; TCRdb's copy keeps in-frame clones and lacks some. Found here are about 98,000 clones, around 80% of them singletons; the top ten hold approximately 2%. Germline V gives CDR1 SGHTA, CDR2 FQGTGA. The V end was cut by 5 bases, the J end by 5 bases, with 9 bases between. There are 13 residues in the CDR3. This specimen belongs to a study of control samples from healthy donors and cancer patients. The sample was blood. The TCR sequence derives from a man aged 55 to 69 in good health. The rearrangement links TRBV7-3 to TRBJ2-2, with D unresolved. The CDR3 protein is CASSPAATGELFF. In DNA, the CDR3 is TGTGCCAGCAGCCCGGCAGCGACCGGGGAGCTGTTTTTT.